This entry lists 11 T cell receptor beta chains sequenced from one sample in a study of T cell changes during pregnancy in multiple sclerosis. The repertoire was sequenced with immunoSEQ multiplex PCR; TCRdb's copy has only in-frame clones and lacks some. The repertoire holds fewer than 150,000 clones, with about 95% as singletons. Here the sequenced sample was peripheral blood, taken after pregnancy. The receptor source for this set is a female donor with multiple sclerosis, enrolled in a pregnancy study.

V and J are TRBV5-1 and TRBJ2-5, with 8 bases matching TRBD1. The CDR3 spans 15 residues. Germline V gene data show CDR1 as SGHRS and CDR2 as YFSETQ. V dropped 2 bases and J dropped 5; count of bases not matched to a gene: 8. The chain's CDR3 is CASSFRRGPSETQYF. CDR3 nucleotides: TGCGCCAGCAGCTTCCGCAGGGGGCCGAGTGAGACCCAGTACTTC.

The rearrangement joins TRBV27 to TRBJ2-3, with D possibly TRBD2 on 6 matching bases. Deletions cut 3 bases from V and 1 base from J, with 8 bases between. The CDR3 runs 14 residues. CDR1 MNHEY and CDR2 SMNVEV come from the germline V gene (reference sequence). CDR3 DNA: TGTGCCAGCAGTTTCGGGACTGGCACAGATACGCAGTATTTT. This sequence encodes CASSFGTGTDTQYF.

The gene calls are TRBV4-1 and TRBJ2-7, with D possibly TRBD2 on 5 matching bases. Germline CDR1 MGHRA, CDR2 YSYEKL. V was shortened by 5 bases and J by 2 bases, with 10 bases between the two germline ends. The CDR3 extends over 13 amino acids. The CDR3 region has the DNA TGCGCCAGCAGCTCGGACGGGACCTACGAGCAGTACTTC. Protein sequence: CASSSDGTYEQYF.

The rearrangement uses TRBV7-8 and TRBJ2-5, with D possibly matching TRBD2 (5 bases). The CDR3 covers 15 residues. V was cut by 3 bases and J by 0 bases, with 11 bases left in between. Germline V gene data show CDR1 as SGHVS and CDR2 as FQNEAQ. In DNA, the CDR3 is TGTGCCAGCAGCTTTGAGGGATTGTACCAAGAGACCCAGTACTTC. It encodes CASSFEGLYQETQYF. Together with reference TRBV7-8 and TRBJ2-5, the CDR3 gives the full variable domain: GAGVSQSPRYKVAKRGQDVALRCDPISGHVSLFWYQQALGQGPEFLTYFQNEAQLDKSGLPSDRFFAERPEGSVSTLKIQRTQQEDSAVYLCASSFEGLYQETQYFGPGTRLLVL.

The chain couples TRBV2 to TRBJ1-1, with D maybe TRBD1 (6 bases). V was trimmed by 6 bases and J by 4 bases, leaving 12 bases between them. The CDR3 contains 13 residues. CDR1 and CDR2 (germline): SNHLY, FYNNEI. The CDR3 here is CASRSTGSTEAFF. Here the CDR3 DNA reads TGTGCCAGCAGATCCACAGGGAGCACTGAAGCTTTCTTT.

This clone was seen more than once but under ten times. Written as DNA, the CDR3 is TGTGCCAGCTCACCAGAAACAGTTCGAAGCACAGATACGCAGTATTTT. Translation: CASSPETVRSTDTQYF. The chain combines TRBV18 with TRBJ2-3; no firm D call. The germline V gene encodes CDR1 KGHSH and CDR2 LQKENI. The CDR3 length is 16 residues. V was shortened by 2 bases and J by 0 bases, with 12 bases between the two germline ends.

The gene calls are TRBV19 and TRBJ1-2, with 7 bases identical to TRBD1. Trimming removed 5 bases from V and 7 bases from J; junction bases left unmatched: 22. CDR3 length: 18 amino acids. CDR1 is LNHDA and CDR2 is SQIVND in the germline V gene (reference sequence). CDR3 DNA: TGTGCCAGTAGTGCCCCGCCTCGACAGGGAACCTACACTCTTGGCTACACCTTC. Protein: CASSAPPRQGTYTLGYTF.

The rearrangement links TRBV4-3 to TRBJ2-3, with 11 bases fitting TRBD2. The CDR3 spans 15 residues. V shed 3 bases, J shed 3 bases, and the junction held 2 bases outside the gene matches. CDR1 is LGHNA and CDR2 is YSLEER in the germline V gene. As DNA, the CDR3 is TGCGCCAGCAGCCACGCTAGCGGGAGGACAGATACGCAGTATTTT. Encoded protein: CASSHASGRTDTQYF.

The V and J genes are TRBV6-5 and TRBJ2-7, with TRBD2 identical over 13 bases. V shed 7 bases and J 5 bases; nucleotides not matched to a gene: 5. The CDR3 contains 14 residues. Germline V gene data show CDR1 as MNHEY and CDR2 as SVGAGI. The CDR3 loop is CASTPGTSGNEQYF. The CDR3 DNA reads TGTGCCAGCACACCTGGGACTAGCGGGAACGAGCAGTACTTC.

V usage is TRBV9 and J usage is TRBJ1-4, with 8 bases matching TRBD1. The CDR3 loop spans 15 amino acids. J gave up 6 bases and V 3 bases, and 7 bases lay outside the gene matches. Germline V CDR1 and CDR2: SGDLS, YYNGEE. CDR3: CASSDGTGEYEKLFF. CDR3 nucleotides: TGTGCCAGCAGCGACGGGACAGGAGAATATGAAAAACTGTTTTTT.

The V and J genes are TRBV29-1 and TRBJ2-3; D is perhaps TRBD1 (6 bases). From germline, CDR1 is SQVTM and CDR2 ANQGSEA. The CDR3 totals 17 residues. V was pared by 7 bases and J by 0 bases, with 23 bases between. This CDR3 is CSASPHRDITSTDTQYF. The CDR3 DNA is TGCAGCGCTTCCCCTCACCGGGACATCACTAGCACAGATACGCAGTATTTT.